Below, 20 T cell receptor beta chains from the same sample are listed, as sequenced in a study of post-analysis software for immune sequencing data. Unique molecular identifiers were present in the TCR beta cDNA libraries. TCRdb re-called the PCR reads with MiXCR, one entry per CDR3 protein. There are roughly 160,000 distinct CDR3 sequences in the sample; 36% occur only once, and approximately 30% lies in the top ten. Sequenced here: blood, sampled after autologous hematopoietic stem cell transplantation. These receptors came from a girl between 10 and 17 years old with multiple sclerosis.

CDR3 protein: CASSDGQGGGNQPQHF. The CDR3 nucleotides read TGTGCCAGCAGTGATGGCCAAGGGGGTGGGAATCAGCCCCAGCATTTT. The chain carries TRBV25-1 and TRBJ1-5; D might be TRBD1 (6 bases). Germline CDR1 MGHDK, CDR2 SYGVNS. Between the trimmed V and J ends, which lost 3 bases and 4 bases, there was a span of 16 bases. The CDR3 has 16 amino acids.

This chain links TRBV7-2 with TRBJ1-5, with D possibly matching TRBD1 (5 bases). The CDR3 contains 16 residues. Germline CDR1 reads SGHTA; CDR2 reads FQGNSA. The V and J ends lost 5 bases and 7 bases respectively, with 21 bases between them. The CDR3 nucleotides are TGTGCCAGCAGCCTCCAGGGCGGAGCGGGCCACCAGCCCCAGCATTTT. Residues: CASSLQGGAGHQPQHF.

This clonotype has a single count. The chain recombines TRBV6-1 with TRBJ1-4, with 9 bases lining up with TRBD1. The CDR3 consists of 16 residues. Unmatched junction bases numbered 5, after V lost 6 bases and J lost 0 bases. In germline, CDR1 is MNHNS, CDR2 SASEGT. The CDR3: CASRLTGGTTNEKLFF. The CDR3, as DNA: TGTGCCAGCAGGCTGACAGGGGGAACAACTAATGAAAAACTGTTTTTT.

This clonotype was seen only once. A read error may account for a junction end that differs from germline. V is TRBV20-1 and J is TRBJ2-1; 9 bases align to TRBD2. Germline CDR1 DFQATT, CDR2 SNEGSKA (reference sequence). This CDR3 region has 13 residues. The chain's CDR3 is CGAAGLASNEQFF. The CDR3 bases are TGCGGTGCTGCGGGACTAGCATCCAATGAGCAGTTCTTC.

This clonotype has a handful of counts. The gene calls are TRBV4-2 and TRBJ2-3; TRBD1 aligns across 10 bases. In germline, CDR1 is LGHNA, CDR2 YNFKEQ. The CDR3 has 16 residues. With 0 bases clipped from V and 3 bases from J, the junction kept 3 bases outside the gene matches. CDR3 DNA: TGTGCCAGCAGCCAAGATCGGGACAGGGGTACAGATACGCAGTATTTT. It encodes CASSQDRDRGTDTQYF.

V gene TRBV29-1 combines with J gene TRBJ2-5; TRBD1 or TRBD2 may be the D gene (5 bases each). The CDR3 is made up of 15 amino acids. Trimming took off 4 bases at V and 4 bases at J, with 19 bases between the two ends. The germline gives CDR1 SQVTM, CDR2 ANQGSEA. The DNA of the CDR3 is TGCAGCGTTGTAGGGGCCCTCTTCGCGGGAGAGACCCAGTACTTC. Its protein is CSVVGALFAGETQYF.

There are a few counts of this clonotype. The chain joins TRBV2 to TRBJ2-2, with D unclear. The V end was cut by 7 bases, the J end by 9 bases, with 12 bases between. The CDR3 covers 12 residues. CDR1 is SNHLY, CDR2 FYNNEI, per germline. CDR3: CASNNPDRELFF. In nucleotides, the CDR3 is TGTGCCAGCAATAACCCCGACCGGGAGCTGTTTTTT.

The chain carries TRBV5-6 and TRBJ2-7, with D unresolved. Germline V gene sequence: CDR1 SGHDT, CDR2 YYEEEE. The ends were cut back, 0 bases at V and 0 bases at J, with 7 bases in the middle. The length of the CDR3 is 14 residues. Here the CDR3 DNA reads TGTGCCAGCAGCTTGGTGCTGAACTCCTACGAGCAGTACTTC. Its translation is CASSLVLNSYEQYF.

The chain links TRBV14 to TRBJ2-5, with D maybe TRBD1 (5 bases). Per the germline V gene, CDR1 is SGHDN and CDR2 is FVKESK. Deletions cut 1 base from V and 11 bases from J, with 14 bases between. The CDR3 has 13 residues. This CDR3 reads CASSQGPREEQYF. The CDR3 DNA reads TGTGCCAGCAGCCAAGGTCCCAGGGAAGAGCAGTACTTC.

V usage is TRBV20-1 and J usage is TRBJ2-5, with 7 bases fitting TRBD2. This CDR3 has 15 residues. Trimming removed 6 bases from V and 5 bases from J; junction bases left unmatched: 15. From germline, CDR1 is DFQATT and CDR2 SNEGSKA (reference sequence). The CDR3 DNA follows: TGCAGTGCCCCGGGGTTAGGGGAGGGCCGGGAGACCCAGTACTTC. It codes for CSAPGLGEGRETQYF.

This clonotype was detected a few times. J is TRBJ1-6 and V is TRBV20-1, with D unclear. Germline assignment: CDR1 DFQATT and CDR2 SNEGSKA (reference sequence). This CDR3 has 16 amino acids. V lost 1 base and J 0 bases, leaving 10 bases between the germline ends. The CDR3 here is CSARVVAGSYNSPLHF. In nucleotides, the CDR3 is TGCAGTGCTAGAGTGGTGGCAGGCTCCTATAATTCACCCCTCCACTTT.

The chain combines TRBV7-8 with TRBJ2-3; TRBD1 might be the D (5 bases). This CDR3 spans 15 amino acids. Trimming left V 0 bases short and J 4 bases short, with 11 bases between. Germline CDR1 reads SGHVS; CDR2 reads FQNEAQ. The CDR3 spells CASSLAGRESDTQYF. Here the CDR3 DNA reads TGTGCCAGCAGCTTAGCGGGGCGTGAGTCAGATACGCAGTATTTT.

The chain recombines TRBV6-1 with TRBJ2-1; 10 bases match TRBD2. The CDR3 runs 17 residues. V was clipped by 2 bases and J by 0 bases; unmatched bases: 4. The germline V gene encodes CDR1 MNHNS and CDR2 SASEGT. The CDR3 DNA reads TGTGCCAGCAGTGAATGGGCTAGCGGGGGCTCCTACAATGAGCAGTTCTTC. This codes for CASSEWASGGSYNEQFF.

The V gene is TRBV11-2, the J gene TRBJ2-5, with TRBD2 matching 13 bases. CDR1 is SGHAT and CDR2 is FQNNGV in the germline V gene. CDR3 length equals 14 residues. V lost 5 bases, J lost 11 bases, and 8 bases stayed unmatched. The CDR3 region has the DNA TGTGCCAGCAGCCCGACTAGCGGGAGGCCCCGGCAGTACTTC. Translating it yields CASSPTSGRPRQYF.

This clonotype came up a few times. The chain uses TRBV20-1 and TRBJ2-3; D is undetermined. Deletions cut 7 bases from V and 1 base from J, with 12 bases between. Germline V lookup: CDR1 DFQATT, CDR2 SNEGSKA (reference sequence). This CDR3 has 13 amino acids. The CDR3 is CSVSVGGTDTQYF. The DNA for the CDR3 is TGCAGTGTTTCCGTCGGAGGCACAGATACGCAGTATTTT.

This chain links TRBV4-1 with TRBJ2-1, with D tentatively TRBD2 (6 bases). Germline lookup yields CDR1 MGHRA and CDR2 YSYEKL. This CDR3 has 15 residues. V was shortened by 0 bases and J by 10 bases, with 16 bases between the two germline ends. Written as DNA, the CDR3 is TGCGCCAGCAGCCAAGATAGCGGTACCTCCTACGAGCAGTTCTTC. Protein: CASSQDSGTSYEQFF.

The chain recombines TRBV18 with TRBJ2-7, with D tentatively TRBD1 (5 bases). This CDR3 region has 14 residues. From germline, CDR1 is KGHSH and CDR2 LQKENI. V lost 3 bases and J 2 bases, leaving 11 bases between the germline ends. CDR3 sequence reads: CASSPGPDPYEQYF. The CDR3 DNA sequence: TGTGCCAGCTCACCGGGGCCAGACCCCTACGAGCAGTACTTC.

The chain combines TRBV25-1 with TRBJ1-2; D is perhaps TRBD1 (5 bases). Trimming left V 7 bases short and J 6 bases short, with 12 bases between. This CDR3 region has 12 residues. Germline CDR1 is MGHDK and CDR2 is SYGVNS. Here the CDR3 reads CASTSGNNGYTF. CDR3 DNA sequence: TGTGCCAGCACCTCAGGGAACAATGGCTACACCTTC.

A few counts support this clonotype. V is TRBV6-6 and J is TRBJ2-7; 7 positions match TRBD1. The CDR3 runs to 13 residues. In germline, CDR1 is MNHNY, CDR2 SVGAGI (reference sequence). V gave up 5 bases and J gave up 3 bases; unmatched junction bases: 4. CDR3 loop: CASSRQGVYEQYF. DNA for the CDR3: TGTGCCAGCAGTCGACAGGGAGTCTACGAGCAGTACTTC.

This chain links TRBV6-1 with TRBJ1-5; unclear D gene. V was trimmed by 4 bases and J by 1 base, leaving 8 bases between them. The CDR3 consists of 14 residues. Germline CDR1 reads MNHNS; CDR2 reads SASEGT. The CDR3 loop is CASSGQVSNQPQHF. Here the CDR3 DNA reads TGTGCCAGCAGTGGGCAGGTGAGCAATCAGCCCCAGCATTTT.